The 22 T cell receptor beta chains below all came from one sample that was sequenced in a study of blood T cell repertoires in COVID-19. Using immunoSEQ multiplex PCR, the repertoire was profiled, and TCRdb retains in-frame clones only, with some absent. The table shows 200,000 to 250,000 clones, with roughly 90% occurring only once. The sequenced sample consisted of PBMCs or T cells enriched from blood (not recorded which). The source is a woman between 50 and 59 years old in a cohort exposed to, infected with or recovered from COVID-19 (not recorded which).

V is TRBV5-1 and J is TRBJ2-2; D unresolved. CDR1 is SGHRS and CDR2 is YFSETQ in the germline V gene. V shed 2 bases and J shed 6 bases, with 5 bases lying between them. The length of the CDR3 is 12 residues. In DNA, the CDR3 is TGCGCCAGCAGCTTTCCTCCCGGGGAGCTGTTTTTT. It encodes CASSFPPGELFF. Combining the CDR3 with reference TRBV5-1 and TRBJ2-2 gives the whole variable domain KAGVTQTPRYLIKTRGQQVTLSCSPISGHRSVSWYQQTPGQGLQFLFEYFSETQRNKGNFPGRFSGRQFSNSRSEMNVSTLELGDSALYLCASSFPPGELFFGEGSRLTVL.

V gene TRBV10-3 combines with J gene TRBJ1-4; TRBD1 aligns across 10 bases. The J segment lost 8 bases and the V segment lost 2 bases, leaving 8 bases of the junction unmatched. The germline V gene has CDR1 ENHRY and CDR2 SYGVKD. CDR3 size: 16 residues. The CDR3 DNA reads TGTGCCATCAGTGAGAACGCCGGGACAGGGGTCGAAAAACTGTTTTTT. Amino acids: CAISENAGTGVEKLFF.

The chain is built from TRBV7-2 and TRBJ2-7, with TRBD1 identical over 8 bases. Trimming at V came to 2 bases and at J to 5 bases, leaving 8 bases not matched to a gene. This CDR3 has 15 residues. Germline V gene sequence: CDR1 SGHTA, CDR2 FQGNSA. The DNA of the CDR3 is TGTGCCAGCAGCTTATTCGGACAGGGTAGCCACGAGCAGTACTTC. Translating it yields CASSLFGQGSHEQYF.

This sequence joins TRBV19 and TRBJ2-1; 10 nucleotides agree with TRBD2. Per the germline V gene, CDR1 is LNHDA and CDR2 is SQIVND (reference sequence). With V trimmed by 5 bases and J by 2 bases, 3 bases remained unmatched. The CDR3 loop spans 15 amino acids. The CDR3 here is CASSPSGGAYNEQFF. CDR3 coding DNA: TGTGCCAGTAGTCCGAGCGGGGGGGCCTACAATGAGCAGTTCTTC.

The chain combines TRBV7-9 with TRBJ2-4; no definite D call. V lost 0 bases to trimming and J lost 6 bases, with 3 bases between them. The CDR3 covers 12 residues. Germline lookup yields CDR1 SEHNR and CDR2 FQNEAQ (reference sequence). CDR3 sequence reads: CASSLALNIQYF. CDR3 bases: TGTGCCAGCAGCTTAGCCCTAAACATTCAGTACTTC.

The chain is built from TRBV21-1 and TRBJ2-7; the table's D call, TRBD2, has no DNA check behind it. TRBV21-1 is a pseudogene. The CDR3 length is 18 residues. The DNA of the CDR3 is TGTGCCAGCAGCAAAGCGGAGGTGGATTCCACGTACCGCTACGAGCAGTACTTC. It is translated as CASSKAEVDSTYRYEQYF.

The V call is TRBV14, the J call TRBJ1-4, with no clear D. V was shortened by 2 bases and J by 8 bases, with 12 bases between the two germline ends. Germline V gene sequence: CDR1 SGHDN, CDR2 FVKESK. There are 14 residues in the CDR3. The DNA for the CDR3 is TGTGCCAGCAGCCAACTTCGGCGCGGGGAAAAACTGTTTTTT. This gives the protein CASSQLRRGEKLFF.

The sample holds a few counts of this clone. The V call is TRBV2, the J call TRBJ1-5; no firm D call. The V end was cut by 7 bases, the J end by 4 bases, with 20 bases between. There are 16 residues in the CDR3. Germline V CDR1 and CDR2: SNHLY, FYNNEI. This CDR3 is CASTGVSARGNQPQHF. The CDR3 region has the DNA TGTGCCAGCACGGGAGTTTCGGCGCGTGGGAATCAGCCCCAGCATTTT.

The CDR3 sequence: CAWSREGADVNYGYTF. The CDR3 region has the DNA TGTGCCTGGAGCCGGGAGGGGGCAGATGTTAACTATGGCTACACCTTC. The chain links TRBV30 to TRBJ1-2; 7 nucleotides agree with TRBD1. The CDR3 runs 16 residues. V shed 3 bases, J shed 1 base, and the junction held 11 bases outside the gene matches. Germline V gene lookup returns CDR1 GTSNPN and CDR2 SVGIG (reference sequence).

This clone was counted once. This chain links TRBV5-1 with TRBJ1-1; D is perhaps TRBD1 (6 bases). This CDR3 comprises 15 residues. CDR1 and CDR2 (germline): SGHRS, YFSETQ. Between the trimmed V and J ends, which lost 6 bases and 4 bases, there was a span of 19 bases. CDR3 sequence: CASTSGAGESTEAFF. The DNA of the CDR3 is TGCGCCAGCACATCGGGGGCGGGAGAGAGCACTGAAGCTTTCTTT.

The chain recombines TRBV4-3 with TRBJ1-5; D is unresolved. CDR3 size: 14 residues. Deletions cut 3 bases from V and 0 bases from J, with 6 bases between. From germline, CDR1 is LGHNA and CDR2 YSLEER. This chain's CDR3 is CASSQEYSNQPQHF. As DNA, the CDR3 is TGCGCCAGCAGCCAGGAGTATAGCAATCAGCCCCAGCATTTT.

This chain connects TRBV7-3 to TRBJ1-1; possible D gene TRBD1, 6 bases. V lost 5 bases and J lost 8, with 15 bases in between. Germline assignment: CDR1 SGHTA and CDR2 FQGTGA. CDR3 size: 13 residues. CDR3 bases: TGTGCCAGCAGCCCGGACAGTTGGGTAGAAGCTTTCTTT. Its translation: CASSPDSWVEAFF.

The chain combines TRBV24-1 with TRBJ2-1; 8 bases are shared with TRBD2. After removal of 1 base from V and 5 bases from J, the junction contained 3 bases not matched to a gene. The CDR3 has 15 residues. Germline-derived CDR1 and CDR2 are KGHDR and SFDVKD. The CDR3: CATSDLGRGDNEQFF. The CDR3 DNA is TGTGCCACCAGTGATTTAGGGCGGGGGGACAATGAGCAGTTCTTC.

This clone was detected only a few times. V and J are TRBV27 and TRBJ1-2; D is possibly TRBD1 (5 bases). The CDR3 sequence is 14 residues long. In germline, CDR1 is MNHEY, CDR2 SMNVEV (reference sequence). Trimming stripped 5 bases from V and 4 bases from J, with 14 bases between. CDR3 DNA: TGTGCCAGCAGTCCCCTCGCAGGGATCTATGGCTACACCTTC. Its protein is CASSPLAGIYGYTF.

This chain links TRBV28 with TRBJ2-7, with a weak D call TRBD2 (6 bases). This CDR3 is 15 amino acids long. Per the germline V gene, CDR1 is MDHEN and CDR2 is SYDVKM. V gave up 7 bases and J gave up 3 bases, with 19 bases separating them. The CDR3 DNA reads as TGTGCCAGCACCCCCCCGGGGACTGAACTCTACGAGCAGTACTTC. This gives the protein CASTPPGTELYEQYF.

The CDR3 reads CASSSQGYGLQPQHF. The CDR3 coding sequence is TGTGCCAGCAGCTCACAGGGTTACGGGCTTCAGCCCCAGCATTTT. The chain employs TRBV7-9 and TRBJ1-5; TRBD1 is a possible D gene (6 bases). This CDR3 region has 15 residues. Trimming removed 4 bases at V and 6 bases at J, with 16 bases between. From germline, CDR1 is SEHNR and CDR2 FQNEAQ (reference sequence).

The V call is TRBV2, the J call TRBJ2-7; TRBD2 is a possible D gene (6 bases). V shed 5 bases and J shed 7 bases, with 24 bases lying between them. The CDR3 consists of 16 residues. Per the germline V gene, CDR1 is SNHLY and CDR2 is FYNNEI. The CDR3 sequence: CASSISGVGTWGEQYF. The CDR3 DNA reads TGTGCCAGCAGTATCTCTGGGGTAGGGACTTGGGGGGAGCAGTACTTC.

The chain employs TRBV7-8 and TRBJ1-1, with D tentatively TRBD1 (6 bases). Germline V lookup: CDR1 SGHVS, CDR2 FQNEAQ. Trimming took 0 bases from V and 4 from J, leaving 15 bases between them. CDR3 length equals 16 residues. The CDR3 coding sequence is TGTGCCAGCAGCTTAGCCCGGGACACCCTGAGCACTGAAGCTTTCTTT. Protein product: CASSLARDTLSTEAFF.

This chain's CDR3 is CASSPLAVRDSYGYTF. In DNA form, the CDR3 reads TGTGCCAGCTCACCACTTGCGGTTCGGGACAGTTATGGCTACACCTTC. This rearrangement joins TRBV18 to TRBJ1-2; TRBD1 matches 7 bases. The CDR3 runs to 16 residues. The ends lost 1 base at V and 5 bases at J; junction bases unmatched: 10. CDR1 is KGHSH, CDR2 LQKENI, per germline.

This rearrangement joins TRBV7-3 to TRBJ2-2, with TRBD2 as a possible D gene (5 bases). The V end was cut by 1 base, the J end by 5 bases, with 11 bases between. Germline lookup yields CDR1 SGHTA and CDR2 FQGTGA. The length of the CDR3 is 15 residues. DNA for the CDR3: TGTGCCAGCAGCTTAAACCGGAGAGGGACCGGGGAGCTGTTTTTT. Encoded protein: CASSLNRRGTGELFF.

The chain is built from TRBV24-1 and TRBJ1-1, with 7 bases that match TRBD1. Germline trimming cut 9 bases from V and 0 bases from J; bases unmatched to any gene: 12. The CDR3 totals 16 residues. Germline V gives CDR1 KGHDR, CDR2 SFDVKD. The CDR3 here is CATPGGDGGLNTEAFF. Here the CDR3 DNA reads TGTGCCACCCCAGGGGGTGATGGCGGGTTGAACACTGAAGCTTTCTTT.

V is TRBV7-9 and J is TRBJ1-2; a weak D match, TRBD1 (5 bases). V was shortened by 3 bases and J by 2 bases, with 10 bases between the two germline ends. This CDR3 comprises 14 residues. Germline loops: CDR1 SEHNR, CDR2 FQNEAQ (reference sequence). CDR3 nucleotides: TGTGCCAGCAGCTTGTGGGGGGAGAACTATGGCTACACCTTC. It codes for CASSLWGENYGYTF.